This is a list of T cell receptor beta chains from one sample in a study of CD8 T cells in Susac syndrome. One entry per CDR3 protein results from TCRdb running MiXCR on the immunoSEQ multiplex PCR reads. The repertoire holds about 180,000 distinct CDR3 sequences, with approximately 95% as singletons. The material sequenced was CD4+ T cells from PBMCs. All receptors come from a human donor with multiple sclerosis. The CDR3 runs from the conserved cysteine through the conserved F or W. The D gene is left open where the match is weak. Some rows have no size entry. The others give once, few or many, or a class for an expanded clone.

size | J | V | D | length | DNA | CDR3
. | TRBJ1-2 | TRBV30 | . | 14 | TGTGCCTGGACCCCTCGGCGGGGACCCTATGGCTACACCTTC | CAWTPRRGPYGYTF
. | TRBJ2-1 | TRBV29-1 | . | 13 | TGCAGCGTTGACCCGAGATTTGACAATGAGCAGTTCTTC | CSVDPRFDNEQFF
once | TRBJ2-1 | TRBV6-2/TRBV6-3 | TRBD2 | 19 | TGTGCCAGCAGATATCAAAGCGGGGGAGCTGCCCTCTCCTACAATGAGCAGTTCTTC | CASRYQSGGAALSYNEQFF
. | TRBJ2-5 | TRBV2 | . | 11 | TGTGCCAGCAGTGGGGAAGAGACCCAGTACTTC | CASSGEETQYF
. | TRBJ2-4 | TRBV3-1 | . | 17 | TGTGCCAGCAGCCAAGATTACCCGGGGCAGAACAAAAACATTCAGTACTTC | CASSQDYPGQNKNIQYF
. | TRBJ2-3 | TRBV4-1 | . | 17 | TGCGCCAGCGCTCTATTCGGCAGGGAGCTTAGCACAGATACGCAGTATTTT | CASALFGRELSTDTQYF
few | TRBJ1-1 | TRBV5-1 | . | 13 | TGCGCCAGCAGCTTGGAGTCTGGGGGTGAAGCTTTCTTT | CASSLESGGEAFF
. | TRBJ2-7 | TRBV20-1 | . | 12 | TGCAGTGCTCCCCGCTTAGCCTACGAGCAGTACTTC | CSAPRLAYEQYF
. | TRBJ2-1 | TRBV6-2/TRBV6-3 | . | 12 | TGTGCCAGCAGTGAATTAAGCAATGAGCAGTTCTTC | CASSELSNEQFF
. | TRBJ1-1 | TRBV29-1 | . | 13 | TGCAGCGTGGCGCGAAGGGGGAACACTGAAGCTTTCTTT | CSVARRGNTEAFF